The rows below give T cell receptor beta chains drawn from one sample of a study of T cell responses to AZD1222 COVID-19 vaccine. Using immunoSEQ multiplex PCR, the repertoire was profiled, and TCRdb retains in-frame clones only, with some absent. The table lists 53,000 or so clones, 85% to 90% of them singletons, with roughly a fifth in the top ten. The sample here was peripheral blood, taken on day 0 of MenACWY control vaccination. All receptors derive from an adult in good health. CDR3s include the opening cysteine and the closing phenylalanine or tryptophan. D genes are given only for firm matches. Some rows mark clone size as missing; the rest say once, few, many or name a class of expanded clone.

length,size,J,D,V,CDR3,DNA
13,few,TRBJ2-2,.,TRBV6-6,CASSYEGLGELFF,TGTGCCAGCAGTTATGAGGGGCTCGGGGAGCTGTTTTTT
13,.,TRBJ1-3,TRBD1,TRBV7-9,CATLFGRGNTIYF,TGTGCCACTCTTTTTGGCAGGGGGAACACCATATATTTT
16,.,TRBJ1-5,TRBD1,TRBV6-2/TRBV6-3,CASSNSGTGSNQPQHF,TGTGCCAGCAGTAACTCCGGGACAGGGAGCAATCAGCCCCAGCATTTT
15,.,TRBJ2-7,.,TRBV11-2,CASSLDWWQGNEQYF,TGTGCCAGCAGCTTAGATTGGTGGCAGGGAAACGAGCAGTACTTC
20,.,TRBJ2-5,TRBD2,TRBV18,CASSPSTLAASTKPMVTQYF,TGTGCCAGCTCACCCTCCACCCTAGCGGCCTCGACCAAACCAATGGTGACCCAGTACTTC
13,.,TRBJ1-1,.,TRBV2,CASSIRLDTEAFF,TGTGCCAGCAGTATTCGTTTGGACACTGAAGCTTTCTTT
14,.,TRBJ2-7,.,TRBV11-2,CASSLAGLPYEQYF,TGTGCCAGCAGCTTAGCGGGCCTCCCCTACGAGCAGTACTTC
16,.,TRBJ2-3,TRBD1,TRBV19,CASSMGGQGRDGTQYF,TGTGCCAGTAGTATGGGAGGACAGGGGAGGGATGGCACGCAGTATTTT
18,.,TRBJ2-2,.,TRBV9,CASSVGPSVEINTGELFF,TGTGCCAGCAGCGTAGGGCCGTCCGTGGAAATAAACACCGGGGAGCTGTTTTTT
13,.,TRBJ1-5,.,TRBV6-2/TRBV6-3,CASSYLGNQPQHF,TGTGCCAGCAGTTACCTGGGGAATCAGCCCCAGCATTTT
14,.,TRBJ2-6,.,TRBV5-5,CASSGGLGANVLTF,TGTGCCAGCAGTGGAGGCCTTGGGGCCAACGTCCTGACTTTC
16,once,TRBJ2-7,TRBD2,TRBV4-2,CASSQGRGLAGSEQYF,TGTGCCAGCAGCCAAGGTAGGGGACTAGCGGGATCCGAGCAGTACTTC
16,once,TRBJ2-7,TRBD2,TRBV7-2,CASSLGSSGKSYEQYF,TGTGCCAGCAGCTTGGGGTCTAGCGGAAAATCTTACGAGCAGTACTTC
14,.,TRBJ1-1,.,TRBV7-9,CASSPIGQRIEAFF,TGTGCCAGCAGCCCGATCGGACAGAGAATTGAAGCTTTCTTT
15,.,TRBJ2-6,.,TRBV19,CASSMWGSGANVLTF,TGTGCCAGTAGTATGTGGGGGAGTGGGGCCAACGTCCTGACTTTC
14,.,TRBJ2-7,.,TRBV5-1,CASSLGTLPYEQYF,TGCGCCAGCAGCTTGGGGACACTTCCCTACGAGCAGTACTTC
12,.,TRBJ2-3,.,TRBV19,CASSMESDTQYF,TGTGCCAGTAGTATGGAGTCAGATACGCAGTATTTT
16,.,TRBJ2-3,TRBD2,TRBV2,CASSPRSAGDTDTQYF,TGTGCCAGCAGCCCCCGCTCAGCGGGAGACACAGATACGCAGTATTTT
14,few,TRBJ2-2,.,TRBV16,CASSQGWDTGELFF,TGTGCCAGCAGCCAAGGATGGGACACCGGGGAGCTGTTTTTT
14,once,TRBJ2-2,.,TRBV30,CAWSVDQGTGELFF,TGTGCCTGGAGTGTAGACCAGGGCACCGGGGAGCTGTTTTTT
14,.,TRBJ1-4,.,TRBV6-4,CASLPRGGEEKLFF,TGTGCCAGCCTACCCCGGGGGGGAGAGGAAAAACTGTTTTTT
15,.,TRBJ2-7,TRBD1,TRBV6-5,CASSRGQGGIYEQYF,TGTGCCAGCAGCAGAGGACAGGGGGGAATCTACGAGCAGTACTTC
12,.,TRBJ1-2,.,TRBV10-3,CAISDRVSGYTF,TGTGCCATCAGTGATCGAGTGAGTGGCTACACCTTC
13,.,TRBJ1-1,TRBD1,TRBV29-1,CSVEQGANTEAFF,TGCAGCGTCGAACAGGGGGCGAACACTGAAGCTTTCTTT
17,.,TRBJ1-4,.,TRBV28,CASNRPTTGRASEKLFF,TGTGCCAGCAATCGCCCTACAACAGGGAGGGCTAGTGAAAAACTGTTTTTT
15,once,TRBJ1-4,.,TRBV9,CASSPDSATNEKLFF,TGTGCCAGCAGCCCGGACAGTGCAACTAATGAAAAACTGTTTTTT
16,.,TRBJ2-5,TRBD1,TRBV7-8,CASSAGQGASQETQYF,TGTGCCAGCAGCGCCGGACAGGGAGCCTCCCAAGAGACCCAGTACTTC
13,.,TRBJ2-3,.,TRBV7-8,CASSRGGPNTQYF,TGTGCCAGCAGCAGAGGAGGGCCTAATACGCAGTATTTT
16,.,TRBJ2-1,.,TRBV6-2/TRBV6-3,CASSYVQGGTYNEQFF,TGTGCCAGCAGTTACGTGCAGGGGGGAACCTACAATGAGCAGTTCTTC
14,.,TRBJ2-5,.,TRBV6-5,CASRGAVSQETQYF,TGTGCCAGCAGGGGGGCAGTTAGCCAAGAGACCCAGTACTTC
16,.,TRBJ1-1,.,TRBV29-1,CSVEWWGEKGYTEAFF,TGCAGCGTTGAATGGTGGGGTGAGAAGGGATACACTGAAGCTTTCTTT
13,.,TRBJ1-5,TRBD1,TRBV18,CASSPQGDQPQHF,TGTGCCAGCTCCCCACAGGGGGATCAGCCCCAGCATTTT
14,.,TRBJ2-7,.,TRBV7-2,CASSLAYDSYEQYF,TGTGCCAGCAGCCTAGCGTACGACTCCTACGAGCAGTACTTC
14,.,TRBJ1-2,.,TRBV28,CASSLYTGNYGYTF,TGTGCCAGCAGTTTATATACAGGGAACTATGGCTACACCTTC
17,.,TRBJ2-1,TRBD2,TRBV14,CASSQAGLAGGDNEQFF,TGTGCCAGCAGCCAAGCCGGACTAGCGGGAGGGGACAATGAGCAGTTCTTC
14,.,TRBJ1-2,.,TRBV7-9,CASTRTEAAYGYTF,TGTGCCAGCACCCGGACAGAGGCTGCCTATGGCTACACCTTC
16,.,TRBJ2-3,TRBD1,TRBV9,CASSARQGGGTDTQYF,TGTGCCAGCAGCGCTAGACAGGGGGGAGGCACAGATACGCAGTATTTT
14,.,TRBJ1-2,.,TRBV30,CAWSAVEGYDGYTF,TGTGCCTGGAGCGCCGTTGAGGGATACGATGGCTACACCTTC
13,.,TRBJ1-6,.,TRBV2,CASSDFWGSPLHF,TGTGCCAGCAGTGATTTCTGGGGATCACCCCTCCACTTT
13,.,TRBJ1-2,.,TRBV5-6,CASSATAGYGYTF,TGTGCCAGCAGCGCGACGGCGGGCTATGGCTACACCTTC
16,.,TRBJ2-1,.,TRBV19,CASSLDGRSSYNEQFF,TGTGCCAGTAGTCTGGACGGTAGAAGCTCCTACAATGAGCAGTTCTTC
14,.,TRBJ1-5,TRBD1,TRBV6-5,CASGFDRGNQPQHF,TGTGCCAGCGGATTCGACAGGGGCAATCAGCCCCAGCATTTT
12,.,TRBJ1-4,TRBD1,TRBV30,CACNRGSEKLFF,TGTGCCTGCAACAGGGGAAGTGAAAAACTGTTTTTT
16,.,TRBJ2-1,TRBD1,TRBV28,CASSLSGQGTYNEQFF,TGTGCCAGCAGCCTCTCGGGACAGGGGACCTACAATGAGCAGTTCTTC
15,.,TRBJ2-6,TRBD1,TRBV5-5,CASARDSSGANVLTF,TGTGCCAGCGCCCGGGACAGTTCTGGGGCCAACGTCCTGACTTTC
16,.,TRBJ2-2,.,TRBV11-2,CASSLGGVLKAGELFF,TGTGCCAGCAGCTTAGGGGGGGTGCTGAAGGCCGGGGAGCTGTTTTTT
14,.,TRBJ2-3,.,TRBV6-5,CASNPRDGTDTQYF,TGTGCCAGCAACCCCAGGGACGGCACAGATACGCAGTATTTT
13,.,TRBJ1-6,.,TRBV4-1,CASSQDPQSPLHF,TGCGCCAGCAGCCAAGATCCACAGTCACCCCTCCACTTT
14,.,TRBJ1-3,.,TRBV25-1,CASSTVASGNTIYF,TGTGCCAGCTCAACTGTTGCCTCTGGAAACACCATATATTTT
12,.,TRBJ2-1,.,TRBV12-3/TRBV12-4,CASSLGGNEQFF,TGTGCCAGCAGTTTAGGGGGTAATGAGCAGTTCTTC
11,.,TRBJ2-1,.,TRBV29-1,CSVSGVTEQFF,TGCAGCGTTTCAGGGGTTACTGAGCAGTTCTTC
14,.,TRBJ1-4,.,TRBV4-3,CASSHGQGREKLFF,TGCGCCAGCAGCCATGGGCAGGGGCGGGAAAAACTGTTTTTT
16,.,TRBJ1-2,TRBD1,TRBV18,CASSTKRQGSGYGYTF,TGTGCCAGCTCAACCAAACGACAGGGTTCAGGCTATGGCTACACCTTC
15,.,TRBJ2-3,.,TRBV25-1,CASSESRGQADTQYF,TGTGCCAGCAGTGAATCTCGGGGGCAGGCAGATACGCAGTATTTT
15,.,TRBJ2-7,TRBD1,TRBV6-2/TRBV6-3,CASSFETGLSYEQYF,TGTGCCAGCAGTTTCGAGACAGGGCTCTCCTACGAGCAGTACTTC
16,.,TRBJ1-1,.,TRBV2,CVTVPSSQRANTEAFF,TGTGTCACCGTACCTTCCTCTCAGAGGGCGAACACTGAAGCTTTCTTT
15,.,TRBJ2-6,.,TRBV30,CAWSGRNSGANVLTF,TGTGCCTGGAGTGGACGTAACTCTGGGGCCAACGTCCTGACTTTC